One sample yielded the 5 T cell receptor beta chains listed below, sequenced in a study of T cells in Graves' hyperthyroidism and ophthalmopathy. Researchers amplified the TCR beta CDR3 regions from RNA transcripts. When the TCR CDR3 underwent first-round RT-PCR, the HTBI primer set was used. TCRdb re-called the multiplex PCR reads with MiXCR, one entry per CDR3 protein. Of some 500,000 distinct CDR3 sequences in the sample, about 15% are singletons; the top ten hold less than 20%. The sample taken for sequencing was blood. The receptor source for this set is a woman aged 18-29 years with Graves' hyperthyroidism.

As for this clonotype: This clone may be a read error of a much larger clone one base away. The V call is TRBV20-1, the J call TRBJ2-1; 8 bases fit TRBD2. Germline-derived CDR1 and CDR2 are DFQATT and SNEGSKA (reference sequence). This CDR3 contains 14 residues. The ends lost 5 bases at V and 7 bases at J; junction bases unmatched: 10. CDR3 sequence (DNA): TGCAGTGCTTTCAAAGCGGGAGTCTTGAATGAGCAGTTCTTC. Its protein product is CSAFKAGVLNEQFF.

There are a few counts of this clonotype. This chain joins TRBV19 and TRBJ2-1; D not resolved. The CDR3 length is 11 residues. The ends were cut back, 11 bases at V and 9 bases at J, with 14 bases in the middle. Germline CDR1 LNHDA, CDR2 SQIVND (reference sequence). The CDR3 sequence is CASGDISEQFF. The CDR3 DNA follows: TGTGCCTCCGGCGATATCAGTGAGCAGTTCTTC.

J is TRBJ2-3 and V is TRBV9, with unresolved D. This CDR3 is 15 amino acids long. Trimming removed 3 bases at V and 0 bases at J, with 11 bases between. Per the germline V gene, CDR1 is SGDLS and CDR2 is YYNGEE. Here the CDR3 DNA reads TGTGCCAGCAGCGCCCTTCCCTCTAGCACAGATACGCAGTATTTT. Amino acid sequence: CASSALPSSTDTQYF.

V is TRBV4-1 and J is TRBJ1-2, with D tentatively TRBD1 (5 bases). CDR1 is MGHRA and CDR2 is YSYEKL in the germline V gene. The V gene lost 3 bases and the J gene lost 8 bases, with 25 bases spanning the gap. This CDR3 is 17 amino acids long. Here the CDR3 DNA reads TGCGCCAGCAGCCAGCCTACCAGTGTTGACCGAGACAGAGGCTACACCTTC. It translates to CASSQPTSVDRDRGYTF.

The CDR3 sequence: CASSITTALGEQYF. The CDR3 nucleotides are TGTGCCAGTAGTATTACGACGGCGCTGGGCGAGCAGTACTTC. The J gene is TRBJ2-7, the V gene TRBV19, with no clear D. V was shortened by 3 bases and J by 6 bases, with 15 bases between the two germline ends. Germline V gene sequence: CDR1 LNHDA, CDR2 SQIVND (reference sequence). The CDR3 covers 14 residues.